Following are 29 T cell receptor beta chains from one sample sequenced in a study of T cell responses to AZD1222 COVID-19 vaccine. Generated by immunoSEQ multiplex PCR, the TCRdb table keeps only in-frame clones and is missing some. The sample records around 130,000 clones, approximately 92% being singletons. The input for sequencing was peripheral blood, taken 28 days after the second dose of the MenACWY control vaccine. The receptors were gathered from an adult who received the MenACWY meningococcal vaccine as a control.

This clone was seen only a few times. The V call is TRBV14, the J call TRBJ2-1; D may be TRBD1 (6 bases). The germline V and J ends were trimmed by 4 bases and 4 bases, with 11 bases remaining between them. The germline V gene has CDR1 SGHDN and CDR2 FVKESK. The CDR3 runs to 14 residues. CDR3: CASSPGQTYNEQFF. In DNA, the CDR3 is TGTGCCAGCAGCCCCGGACAGACATACAATGAGCAGTTCTTC.

The V gene is TRBV20-1, the J gene TRBJ1-2; no definite D call. Germline V gene data show CDR1 as DFQATT and CDR2 as SNEGSKA (reference sequence). The V gene lost 7 bases and the J gene lost 2 bases, with 8 bases spanning the gap. The CDR3 covers 11 residues. In nucleotides, the CDR3 is TGCAGTGTGGTTACCAACTATGGCTACACCTTC. Translation gives CSVVTNYGYTF.

CDR3 amino acids: CASSQLRQGATYEQYF. The CDR3 region has the DNA TGTGCCAGCAGTCAACTTAGACAGGGGGCCACCTACGAGCAGTACTTC. The J gene is TRBJ2-7, the V gene TRBV27; 10 bases align to TRBD1. The CDR3 covers 16 residues. V lost 5 bases and J lost 2; bases outside the gene matches: 9. The germline gives CDR1 MNHEY, CDR2 SMNVEV (reference sequence).

The chain joins TRBV11-2 to TRBJ2-5; D is perhaps TRBD1 or TRBD2 (6 bases each). Trimming cost V 2 bases and J 5 bases, with 18 bases left between them. Germline lookup yields CDR1 SGHAT and CDR2 FQNNGV. The CDR3 totals 16 residues. The chain's CDR3 is CASSLIGKGGPETQYF. The CDR3, as DNA: TGTGCCAGCAGCTTAATCGGGAAAGGGGGGCCGGAGACCCAGTACTTC.

V gene TRBV7-2 combines with J gene TRBJ1-3, with D maybe TRBD1 (6 bases). The CDR3 loop spans 16 amino acids. Deletions cut 6 bases from V and 2 bases from J, with 17 bases between. Looked up from germline, CDR1 is SGHTA and CDR2 is FQGNSA. The CDR3 nucleotides read TGTGCCAGCAGGCAACAGGGCCCGGGGGCTGGAAACACCATATATTTT. Encoded protein: CASRQQGPGAGNTIYF.

The chain links TRBV6-2 or TRBV6-3 to TRBJ2-2, with D perhaps TRBD2 (6 bases). Germline CDR1 reads MNHEY; CDR2 reads SVGEGT. This CDR3 has 16 residues. The germline V and J ends were trimmed by 5 bases and 6 bases, with 19 bases remaining between them. The DNA for the CDR3 is TGTGCCAGCAGTACCAGAGGGGCACTAGCTCCCGGGGAGCTGTTTTTT. This sequence encodes CASSTRGALAPGELFF.

The chain combines TRBV28 with TRBJ2-4; D call uncertain. Trimming took 8 bases from V and 1 from J, leaving 9 bases between them. This CDR3 region has 13 residues. The germline gives CDR1 MDHEN, CDR2 SYDVKM. The CDR3 nucleotides read TGTGCCAGCCTGAACGCTGCCAAAAACATTCAGTACTTC. Translation: CASLNAAKNIQYF. Drawing the rest from reference TRBV28 and TRBJ2-4, the complete variable domain is DVKVTQSSRYLVKRTGEKVFLECVQDMDHENMFWYRQDPGLGLRLIYFSYDVKMKEKGDIPEGYSVSREKKERFSLILESASTNQTSMYLCASLNAAKNIQYFGAGTRLSVL.

The V and J genes are TRBV2 and TRBJ2-7, with D unclear. Trimming took 6 bases from V and 2 from J, leaving 11 bases between them. The germline V gene encodes CDR1 SNHLY and CDR2 FYNNEI. The length of the CDR3 is 13 residues. In nucleotides, the CDR3 is TGTGCCAGCAGACCTGAACCCGCCTACGAGCAGTACGTC. Residues: CASRPEPAYEQYV.

V and J are TRBV29-1 and TRBJ2-3, with 9 bases aligning to TRBD2. The germline gives CDR1 SQVTM, CDR2 ANQGSEA. The CDR3 totals 14 residues. J was trimmed by 3 bases and V by 6 bases; bases with no gene match: 7. The CDR3 nucleotides read TGCAGCGTCCTCAGCGGGGGGAAGACAGATACGCAGTATTTT. Its translation: CSVLSGGKTDTQYF.

V gene TRBV4-1 combines with J gene TRBJ2-7; D is uncertain. With 1 base removed from V and 3 bases from J, the gap between germline ends came to 13 bases. This CDR3 has 15 residues. Germline CDR1 is MGHRA and CDR2 is YSYEKL. The CDR3 DNA follows: TGCGCCAGCAGCCAAGGGGCTGGGGTCGGCTACGAGCAGTACGTC. This encodes CASSQGAGVGYEQYV.

The gene calls are TRBV28 and TRBJ1-5; D unresolved. Trimming pared 1 base from V and 0 bases from J, leaving 4 bases between. The length of the CDR3 is 14 residues. Germline CDR1 reads MDHEN; CDR2 reads SYDVKM. CDR3 DNA sequence: TGTGCCAGCAGTTTATTAGTTAGCAATCAGCCCCAGCATTTT. This encodes CASSLLVSNQPQHF.

This rearrangement joins TRBV24-1 to TRBJ1-1; D is perhaps TRBD1 (5 bases). CDR1 and CDR2 (germline): KGHDR, SFDVKD. The CDR3 loop spans 14 amino acids. The germline V and J ends were trimmed by 3 bases and 8 bases, with 15 bases remaining between them. CDR3 coding DNA: TGTGCCACCAGTGATGGGGCCTTAAAGGACGAAGCTTTCTTT. It specifies CATSDGALKDEAFF.

This rearrangement joins TRBV5-1 to TRBJ1-3; D gene ambiguous. The germline CDR1 and CDR2 sequences are SGHRS and YFSETQ. Trimming stripped 3 bases from V and 4 bases from J, with 11 bases between. This CDR3 region has 14 residues. CDR3: CASSSGVGGNTIYF. The CDR3 DNA reads TGCGCCAGCAGCTCCGGGGTGGGGGGAAACACCATATATTTT. The full variable domain, with the rest looked up from reference TRBV5-1 and TRBJ1-3, is KAGVTQTPRYLIKTRGQQVTLSCSPISGHRSVSWYQQTPGQGLQFLFEYFSETQRNKGNFPGRFSGRQFSNSRSEMNVSTLELGDSALYLCASSSGVGGNTIYFGEGSWLTVV.

The chain couples TRBV3-1 (or the pseudogene TRBV3-2) to TRBJ1-1; no clear D. This CDR3 has 13 amino acids. Germline CDR1 LGHDT, CDR2 YNNKEL (reference sequence). Trimming took 4 bases from V and 5 from J, leaving 11 bases between them. CDR3 amino acids: CASSREGITEAFF. The CDR3 nucleotides read TGTGCCAGCAGCCGAGAGGGTATTACTGAAGCTTTCTTT.

The CDR3 sequence: CASIRDRVSEQFF. CDR3 nucleotides: TGTGCCAGCATCAGGGACCGCGTGTCTGAGCAGTTCTTC. This chain uses TRBV12-3 or TRBV12-4 with TRBJ2-1; D may match TRBD1 or TRBD2 (5 bases each). CDR3 size: 13 residues. The V gene lost 7 bases and the J gene lost 9 bases, with 16 bases spanning the gap.

This sequence joins TRBV18 and TRBJ2-3, with D possibly matching TRBD2 (6 bases). V shed 2 bases and J shed 0 bases, with 12 bases lying between them. The germline V gene has CDR1 KGHSH and CDR2 LQKENI. The length of the CDR3 is 16 residues. DNA of the CDR3: TGTGCCAGCTCACCATTGTCCGGGACTAGCACAGATACGCAGTATTTT. Translated: CASSPLSGTSTDTQYF. The full variable domain, rest sourced from reference TRBV18 and TRBJ2-3, is NAGVMQNPRHLVRRRGQEARLRCSPMKGHSHVYWYRQLPEEGLKFMVYLQKENIIDESGMPKERFSAEFPKEGPSILRIQQVVRGDSAAYFCASSPLSGTSTDTQYFGPGTRLTVL.

V usage is TRBV7-9 and J usage is TRBJ2-1, with D perhaps TRBD2 (7 bases). Germline-derived CDR1 and CDR2 are SEHNR and FQNEAQ (reference sequence). V dropped 8 bases and J dropped 8 bases, with 10 bases sitting between them. The CDR3 is made up of 11 amino acids. DNA for the CDR3: TGTGCCAGCGCCGGGGGGCATGAGCAGTTCTTC. It yields the protein CASAGGHEQFF.

This clone occurred a few times. This chain joins TRBV4-1 and TRBJ2-5; TRBD2 aligns across 8 bases. Germline loops: CDR1 MGHRA, CDR2 YSYEKL. The CDR3 is 17 residues long. The trim removed 4 bases at V and 4 bases at J, leaving 14 bases unmatched. CDR3 protein: CASSPLSYREGGETQYF. Written as DNA, the CDR3 is TGCGCCAGCAGCCCGTTGTCGTACCGGGAGGGGGGAGAGACCCAGTACTTC.

This chain links TRBV7-2 with TRBJ2-5; perhaps TRBD2 as D (6 bases). The CDR3 has 19 residues. Germline values: CDR1 SGHTA, CDR2 FQGNSA. Deletions cut 4 bases from V and 2 bases from J, with 26 bases between. CDR3 protein: CASSSNKVVGGELQETQYF. The DNA for the CDR3 is TGTGCCAGCAGCTCTAATAAGGTGGTTGGCGGGGAGCTACAAGAGACCCAGTACTTC.

This clone has just one count. The V and J genes are TRBV5-1 and TRBJ1-1; 10 nucleotides line up with TRBD1. V was clipped by 4 bases and J by 0 bases; unmatched bases: 3. The CDR3 has 15 amino acids. The germline CDR1 and CDR2 sequences are SGHRS and YFSETQ. This chain's CDR3 is CASSPGQGMNTEAFF. The CDR3 DNA reads as TGCGCCAGCAGCCCGGGACAGGGGATGAACACTGAAGCTTTCTTT.

This clone has just one count. The chain couples TRBV5-4 to TRBJ2-2; 13 bases map to TRBD2. Per germline, CDR1 SGHNT and CDR2 YYREEE (reference sequence). This CDR3 contains 18 residues. V gave up 4 bases and J gave up 2 bases; unmatched junction bases: 8. The CDR3 spells CASSTPRLAGGNTGELFF. The CDR3 DNA reads TGTGCCAGCAGCACTCCGAGACTAGCGGGAGGTAACACCGGGGAGCTGTTTTTT. Combining the CDR3 with reference TRBV5-4 and TRBJ2-2 gives the whole variable domain ETGVTQSPTHLIKTRGQQVTLRCSSQSGHNTVSWYQQALGQGPQFIFQYYREEENGRGNFPPRFSGLQFPNYSSELNVNALELDDSALYLCASSTPRLAGGNTGELFFGEGSRLTVL.

The rearrangement joins TRBV5-5 to TRBJ2-2, with D possibly being TRBD1 or TRBD2 (5 bases each). Germline lookup yields CDR1 SGHKS and CDR2 YYEKEE (reference sequence). The CDR3 has 15 residues. V shed 4 bases and J shed 3 bases, with 13 bases lying between them. The CDR3 DNA follows: TGTGCCAGCAGCCCCCGGCAGGGAGACACCGGGGAGCTGTTTTTT. Translating it yields CASSPRQGDTGELFF.

The gene calls are TRBV12-3 or TRBV12-4 and TRBJ2-3; D possibly corresponds to TRBD1 (6 bases). Trimming cost V 5 bases and J 5 bases, with 8 bases left between them. This CDR3 comprises 12 residues. CDR3 DNA sequence: TGTGCCAGCAGTGACAGGATAGATACGCAGTATTTT. Amino acids: CASSDRIDTQYF.

The chain employs TRBV2 and TRBJ2-7; 8 bases map to TRBD1. The CDR3 extends over 15 amino acids. V gave up 3 bases and J gave up 2 bases; unmatched junction bases: 6. Germline assignment: CDR1 SNHLY and CDR2 FYNNEI. As DNA, the CDR3 is TGTGCCAGCAGTGACAGGGGGCTCACTACCTACGAGCAGTACTTC. Translation gives CASSDRGLTTYEQYF.

The rearrangement joins TRBV4-2 to TRBJ2-1, with 16 bases that match TRBD2. This CDR3 has 20 residues. The V gene's germline CDR1 is LGHNA and CDR2 YNFKEQ. V trimming: 0 bases; J trimming: 4 bases; junction bases outside the gene matches: 9. CDR3 nucleotides: TGTGCCAGCAGCCAAGATCCGGGACTAGCGGGAGGGACAGGGTACAATGAGCAGTTCTTC. It specifies CASSQDPGLAGGTGYNEQFF.

CDR3 protein: CASSTRLAGDGETQYF. The CDR3 nucleotides read TGTGCCAGCAGCACCCGACTAGCGGGAGATGGAGAGACCCAGTACTTC. This sequence joins TRBV7-2 and TRBJ2-5; TRBD2 matches 12 bases. The CDR3 is 16 amino acids. In germline, CDR1 is SGHTA, CDR2 FQGNSA. With 5 bases clipped from V and 4 bases from J, the junction kept 8 bases outside the gene matches.

This chain connects TRBV11-2 to TRBJ2-1; 7 bases are a match to TRBD2. Trimming cost V 2 bases and J 0 bases; bases outside gene matches: 4. The CDR3 consists of 16 residues. The germline CDR1 and CDR2 sequences are SGHAT and FQNNGV. CDR3: CASSLSGGGSYNEQFF. CDR3 coding DNA: TGTGCCAGCAGCTTATCGGGCGGGGGCTCCTACAATGAGCAGTTCTTC.

This chain uses TRBV13 with TRBJ1-4, with D possibly matching TRBD1 (5 bases). Trimming stripped 5 bases from V and 7 bases from J, with 14 bases between. The germline V gene has CDR1 PRHDT and CDR2 FYEKMQ (reference sequence). The CDR3 consists of 14 residues. The CDR3 DNA sequence: TGTGCCAGCAGCCCCGGGACTGCCGTTGAAAAACTGTTTTTT. It is translated as CASSPGTAVEKLFF.

The chain links TRBV10-2 to TRBJ1-1, with D possibly being TRBD1 (5 bases). Trimming removed 8 bases from V and 2 bases from J, with 9 bases in between. CDR1 is WSHSY and CDR2 is SAAADI in the germline V gene. The CDR3 is made up of 12 amino acids. CDR3 in DNA: TGCGCCAGCGGGGGGGGAAACACTGAAGCTTTCTTT. It yields the protein CASGGGNTEAFF.